This T cell receptor beta chain was found in a study of OX40 agonist ivuxolimab in advanced cancers. Regarding the complete study: The costimulatory receptor OX40 (CD134) was targeted by ivuxolimab, a fully human IgG2 agonistic monoclonal antibody. In the dose-escalation cohort, over 65% of patients were male, and the mean age was roughly 60 years, with a range of 23 to 79. Of the roughly 52 patients in dose escalation, 19 had hepatocellular carcinoma, about 15 had melanoma, 9 had renal cell carcinoma and 9 had head and neck cancer. Partial responses occurred in three dose-escalation patients: two with cutaneous melanoma and one with hepatocellular carcinoma. The purpose of peripheral TCRbeta sequencing was to test whether ivuxolimab changed TCR sequence diversity and led to clonal T-cell expansion. Intravenous ivuxolimab was administered to patients every 2 weeks at six dose levels: 0.01, 0.1, 0.3, 1.5, 3 and 10 mg/kg. The monotherapy dose-escalation portion (N ≈ 56 patients) of the phase I ivuxolimab trial is reported in the paper. Patients were allowed to have had prior anti-PD-1, anti-PD-L1 or anti-CTLA-4 therapy, and 30% to 40% of the dose-escalation patients had been treated with checkpoint inhibitors. General conclusions and limits of the study: Which antigens the clonally expanded peripheral T cells were specific for was not determined. Clonal expansion of both CD4+ and CD8+ blood T cells was observed from baseline to week 6 at doses 0.1 to 3.0 mg/kg. Partial responders in the 0.1-3.0 mg/kg groups had among the lowest normalized peripheral clonal expansion, especially among CD8+ T cells. Low levels of normalized T-cell clonal expansion were also shown by some nonresponding patients. On average, CD8+ T cells showed more expanded clones than CD4+ T cells after ivuxolimab.

On this clone: No antigen is known for it. Base qualities are not recorded, but no much larger clone differs from it by a single base.

Genomic DNA was extracted from sorted cells for sequencing of the TCRbeta CDR3 region. The immunoSEQ Assay was used for sequencing of TCRbeta CDR3 regions. Drawn from immuneACCESS, this table holds only the in-frame rearrangements with V and J called that TCRdb kept. Clones are partly lost; checked studies trace under half to an unresolved V gene and leave the rest unexplained. The sample has around 70,000 clones on record, roughly 82% of them singletons. The ten largest clones take up about 1% of the sample. Patients with a history of autoimmune disease or receiving systemic immunosuppression were excluded from the trial. Peripheral blood for TCR sequencing was collected from all dose cohorts at baseline, on cycle 4 day 1, and on cycle 7 day 1. Samples came from an open-label, multicenter, first-in-human phase I dose-escalation trial of ivuxolimab. Adults with locally advanced or metastatic melanoma, renal cell, hepatocellular, or head and neck squamous cell carcinoma were enrolled in the trial. Before TCR sequencing, CD4+ T cells and CD8+ T cells from peripheral blood were sorted into separate populations.

V and J are truncated by 6 bases and 1 base respectively, leaving an intervening sequence of 14 bases. Taken from the germline V gene, the CDR1 and CDR2 loops are SGHTA and FQGTGA. Including the terminal cysteine and phenylalanine, the CDR3 comprises 15 residues. The entry retains the CDR3 DNA only, 45 bases that are in frame from base 1. The chain uses TRBV7-3 and TRBJ2-3; a tentative D call is TRBD2 (7 bases match). The clonotype comes from an adult with an advanced solid tumor such as melanoma, head and neck, liver or kidney cancer. This material consisted of CD4+ or CD8+ T cells sorted from blood, taken in a trial of the OX40 agonist ivuxolimab. The nucleotides read TGTGCCAGCAGTTTAGACGGGGGGCGCACAGATACGCAGTATTTT. The resulting protein is CASSLDGGRTDTQYF.